This T cell receptor beta chain was recovered during a study of CD8+CD57+ T cells in acquired aplastic anemia. By flow cytometry, patients selected for sequencing had shown an expansion of CD8+CD57+ cells. The enrolled patients all had severe acquired aplastic anemia. It was genomic DNA that served as the template for profiling TCR beta VDJ and CDR3. MiXCR, run by TCRdb on the reads, gives a single entry per CDR3 protein. Of more than 150,000 distinct CDR3 sequences listed, around 48% were seen once; the top ten hold more than 1.5%. V dropped 6 bases and J dropped 7 bases, with 21 bases sitting between them. This CDR3 comprises 15 residues. The germline V gene has CDR1 MNHNS and CDR2 SASEGT. This clonotype was detected ten times or more.

The sample was sorted CD4+, CD8+, or CD8+CD57+ T cells (not recorded which) from PBMCs. The receptor comes from a human donor with aplastic anemia. This rearrangement joins TRBV6-1 to TRBJ2-5, with D perhaps TRBD1 or TRBD2 (5 bases each). For the CDR3, the DNA is TGTGCCAGCAGGACCGCTCTAAGGGACCCGTGGACCCAGTACTTC. This sequence encodes CASRTALRDPWTQYF.